This T cell receptor (beta chain) comes out of a study of OX40 agonist ivuxolimab in advanced cancers. Study-wide context: From about 23 to 85 years was the age range, with a mean of roughly 64 years, and around 83% were male. The study, taken as a whole, reports: Among patients with partial responses at 0.1-3.0 mg/kg, clonal expansion was among the lowest. CD4+ and CD8+ blood T cells expanded clonally by week 6 at 0.1 to 3.0 mg/kg.

About this clone: Its antigen is not known.

The table came from immunoSEQ multiplex PCR; TCRdb's copy has only in-frame clones and leaves some out. The table records approximately 18,000 clones, approximately 87% of them present only once. Trimming stripped 2 bases from V and 5 bases from J, with 2 bases between. Looked up from germline, CDR1 is SGHTA and CDR2 is FQGNSA. The CDR3 has 11 amino acids. The chain uses TRBV7-2 and TRBJ2-3; D ambiguous. This TCR was sampled from an adult with an advanced solid tumor such as melanoma, head and neck, liver or kidney cancer. Material: CD4+ or CD8+ T cells sorted from blood, obtained in a trial of the OX40 agonist ivuxolimab. In DNA form, the CDR3 reads TGTGCCAGCAGCTTATTAGATACGCAGTATTTT. This codes for CASSLLDTQYF.